Following are 20 T cell receptor beta chains from one sample sequenced in a study of T cells in tuberculosis. TCRdb keeps only in-frame clones here, not all; method: immunoSEQ multiplex PCR. The data show tens of thousands of clones, around 93% seen once. The sample's time point: new active TB diagnosis, blood taken before or within 7 days of starting treatment. The specimen comprised PBMCs, sampled at tuberculosis diagnosis. Receptor source: an adult with tuberculosis.

The rearrangement joins TRBV4-2 to TRBJ1-5; tentatively, D is TRBD1 (6 bases). CDR1 and CDR2 (germline): LGHNA, YNFKEQ. The CDR3 sequence is 15 residues long. Trimming left V 1 base short and J 4 bases short, with 11 bases between. The CDR3 DNA reads as TGTGCCAGCAGCCAAGGAAAACAGGGTAATCAGCCCCAGCATTTT. Its protein product is CASSQGKQGNQPQHF.

J is TRBJ2-2 and V is TRBV7-8; 7 positions agree with TRBD1. Germline-derived CDR1 and CDR2 are SGHVS and FQNEAQ. V lost 5 bases to trimming and J lost 0 bases; unmatched junction nucleotides: 6. The CDR3 is 16 residues long. The CDR3 loop is CASSERDSPNTGELFF. The CDR3 nucleotides are TGTGCCAGCAGCGAGAGGGACAGCCCGAACACCGGGGAGCTGTTTTTT.

The V gene is TRBV11-2, the J gene TRBJ2-1, with D tentatively TRBD2 (5 bases). The CDR3 sequence is 15 residues long. CDR1 SGHAT and CDR2 FQNNGV come from the germline V gene. V was pared by 1 base and J by 9 bases, with 16 bases between. The CDR3 region has the DNA TGTGCCAGCAGCTTAGTTTCGGGGAGTGGAGGTGAGCAGTTCTTC. Amino acid sequence: CASSLVSGSGGEQFF.

V and J are TRBV19 and TRBJ2-1; the D is unclear. Trimming left V 6 bases short and J 0 bases short, with 24 bases between. The CDR3 length is 19 residues. Germline CDR1 and CDR2: LNHDA and SQIVND (reference sequence). CDR3 in amino acids: CASSLIGEVVSSSYNEQFF. CDR3 DNA: TGTGCCAGTAGCCTCATCGGAGAGGTTGTTTCAAGCTCCTACAATGAGCAGTTCTTC.

The J gene is TRBJ1-6, the V gene TRBV7-8; 10 nucleotides match TRBD1. The germline CDR1 and CDR2 sequences are SGHVS and FQNEAQ. CDR3 size: 14 residues. J gave up 10 bases and V 4 bases, and 4 bases lay outside the gene matches. CDR3 DNA sequence: TGTGCCAGCAGCTCTCGGGACAGGGGCTCACCCCTCCACTTT. Amino acids: CASSSRDRGSPLHF. The whole variable domain, remainder taken from reference TRBV7-8 and TRBJ1-6, is GAGVSQSPRYKVAKRGQDVALRCDPISGHVSLFWYQQALGQGPEFLTYFQNEAQLDKSGLPSDRFFAERPEGSVSTLKIQRTQQEDSAVYLCASSSRDRGSPLHFGNGTRLTVT.

The chain recombines TRBV9 with TRBJ1-1, with no clear D. The CDR3 runs 14 residues. Between the trimmed V and J ends, which lost 3 bases and 0 bases, there was a span of 9 bases. Germline-derived CDR1 and CDR2 are SGDLS and YYNGEE. The CDR3 sequence: CASSGEGLNTEAFF. DNA of the CDR3: TGTGCCAGCAGCGGGGAGGGCCTGAACACTGAAGCTTTCTTT.

The chain is built from TRBV9 and TRBJ2-2; 8 bases line up with TRBD1. Germline CDR1 reads SGDLS; CDR2 reads YYNGEE. The CDR3 length is 18 residues. V was pared by 4 bases and J by 0 bases, with 11 bases of the junction left unmatched. CDR3 loop: CASSPPSMDRANTGELFF. CDR3 DNA sequence: TGTGCCAGCAGCCCTCCATCAATGGACAGGGCGAACACCGGGGAGCTGTTTTTT.

This chain joins TRBV4-2 and TRBJ2-7; 7 positions match TRBD1. This CDR3 spans 14 amino acids. Germline assignment: CDR1 LGHNA and CDR2 YNFKEQ. J was trimmed by 5 bases and V by 1 base; bases with no gene match: 5. CDR3 sequence (DNA): TGTGCCAGCAGCCAAGGGGAACAGGGGAACGAGCAGTACTTC. Its translation is CASSQGEQGNEQYF.

This clone was detected only a few times. One junction end disagrees with the germline gene, perhaps due to a read error. V and J are TRBV28 and TRBJ1-2; TRBD1 matches at 8 bases. CDR3 length: 13 residues. The germline V gene has CDR1 MDHEN and CDR2 SYDVKM. The CDR3 DNA is TGTGCCAGCAGTTTCCTGGACAGGGTGGAACATGGCTTC. Translation gives CASSFLDRVEHGF.

The CDR3 DNA reads TGCGCCAGCAGCCATGGGACAGGGGGCGCAGAACTGTTTTTT. Amino acids: CASSHGTGGAELFF. The chain has TRBV4-1 and TRBJ1-4; 12 nucleotides line up with TRBD1. The CDR3 consists of 14 residues. Germline CDR1 and CDR2: MGHRA and YSYEKL. J was trimmed by 12 bases and V by 3 bases; bases with no gene match: 5.

This chain joins TRBV19 and TRBJ2-3; D is unresolved. This CDR3 has 13 residues. Germline assignment: CDR1 LNHDA and CDR2 SQIVND (reference sequence). The ends were cut back, 5 bases at V and 5 bases at J, with 11 bases in the middle. CDR3 sequence reads: CASSRGSLDTQYF. In DNA form, the CDR3 reads TGTGCCAGTAGTCGTGGCAGTTTAGATACGCAGTATTTT. The entire variable domain, with the rest obtained from reference TRBV19 and TRBJ2-3, is as follows: DGGITQSPKYLFRKEGQNVTLSCEQNLNHDAMYWYRQDPGQGLRLIYYSQIVNDFQKGDIAEGYSVSREKKESFPLTVTSAQKNPTAFYLCASSRGSLDTQYFGPGTRLTVL.

This chain uses TRBV5-1 with TRBJ1-2; 9 bases line up with TRBD1. V was clipped by 3 bases and J by 4 bases; unmatched bases: 7. From germline, CDR1 is SGHRS and CDR2 YFSETQ. The CDR3 runs 15 residues. CDR3 nucleotide sequence: TGCGCCAGCAGCTGGGACAGGGAACGAGCCTATGGCTACACCTTC. Its protein is CASSWDRERAYGYTF.

The chain combines TRBV30 with TRBJ2-3; 7 bases are a match to TRBD2. Germline loops: CDR1 GTSNPN, CDR2 SVGIG (reference sequence). V was pared by 3 bases and J by 4 bases, with 13 bases of the junction left unmatched. The CDR3 is 16 amino acids. CDR3 sequence: CAWSLQTSSPADTQYF. The CDR3 DNA reads TGTGCCTGGAGCTTACAGACTAGCTCCCCGGCAGATACGCAGTATTTT.

The CDR3 spells CASSLRGLAGPNEQFF. CDR3 nucleotides: TGTGCCAGCAGCTTACGAGGACTAGCGGGGCCGAATGAGCAGTTCTTC. The genes are TRBV7-3 and TRBJ2-1, with 12 bases matching TRBD2. V lost 2 bases to trimming and J lost 7 bases; unmatched junction nucleotides: 6. The germline V gene has CDR1 SGHTA and CDR2 FQGTGA. The CDR3 has 16 residues. The variable domain in full, with the rest retrieved from reference TRBV7-3 and TRBJ2-1, is GAGVSQTPSNKVTEKGKYVELRCDPISGHTALYWYRQSLGQGPEFLIYFQGTGAADDSGLPNDRFFAVRPEGSVSTLKIQRTERGDSAVYLCASSLRGLAGPNEQFFGPGTRLTVL.

The chain is built from TRBV6-5 and TRBJ2-3; TRBD2 might be the D (6 bases). Trimming removed 5 bases at V and 6 bases at J, with 9 bases between. The CDR3 spans 12 residues. Germline V gives CDR1 MNHEY, CDR2 SVGAGI. The CDR3 DNA reads TGTGCCAGCAGTCCGGGGAGGGATACGCAGTATTTT. Translating it yields CASSPGRDTQYF.

This rearrangement joins TRBV5-6 to TRBJ2-1; 7 bases map to TRBD1. The CDR3 length is 15 residues. CDR1 is SGHDT, CDR2 YYEEEE, per germline. The trim removed 0 bases at V and 8 bases at J, leaving 8 bases unmatched. CDR3 nucleotides: TGTGCCAGCAGCTTGGACAGGGGAAGTACCGATGAGCAGTTCTTC. Its protein is CASSLDRGSTDEQFF.

The rearrangement uses TRBV6-1 and TRBJ1-1; 8 bases are a match to TRBD1. J gave up 5 bases and V 8 bases, and 13 bases lay outside the gene matches. The CDR3 totals 15 residues. Germline V gene lookup returns CDR1 MNHNS and CDR2 SASEGT. The CDR3, as DNA: TGTGCCAGCCGGTCTCTGGACAGGGTGGATACTGAAGCTTTCTTT. Residues: CASRSLDRVDTEAFF.

The chain couples TRBV2 to TRBJ2-3; a possible D gene is TRBD1 (5 bases). CDR1 SNHLY and CDR2 FYNNEI come from the germline V gene. Trimming took 6 bases from V and 5 from J, leaving 9 bases between them. The CDR3 spans 12 residues. CDR3 in amino acids: CASRGRKDTQYF. The CDR3 DNA sequence: TGTGCCAGCAGGGGGCGCAAAGATACGCAGTATTTT.

The CDR3, as DNA: TGTGCCTCAAAGGGGGACAGGGGAGGGTCACCCCTCCACTTT. Its translation: CASKGDRGGSPLHF. J is TRBJ1-6 and V is TRBV30, with 10 bases that match TRBD1. With 7 bases clipped from V and 10 bases from J, the junction kept 10 bases outside the gene matches. Germline V gene lookup returns CDR1 GTSNPN and CDR2 SVGIG (reference sequence). This CDR3 has 14 amino acids.

The rearrangement uses TRBV12-5 and TRBJ1-1, with TRBD1 as a possible D gene (5 bases). Trimming shortened V by 0 bases and J by 4 bases, and 18 bases separated the two germline ends. The CDR3 consists of 17 residues. CDR1 is LGHNT, CDR2 FRNRAP, per germline. The CDR3 nucleotides are TGTGCTAGTGGTTTGGTACTCGGGGGGGGTATAAGCACTGAAGCTTTCTTT. Translation gives CASGLVLGGGISTEAFF.